This T cell receptor (beta chain) was observed in a study of low-dose radiotherapy and immunotherapy resistance in tumors. About the study: For Cohort 1, fractions of 0.5 Gy were given every 2 weeks, reaching 6.5 Gy overall.

Germline trimming cut 0 bases from V and 5 bases from J; bases unmatched to any gene: 2. The length of the CDR3 is 14 residues. Germline V gives CDR1 MNHNY, CDR2 SVGAGI (reference sequence). TRAV- and TRBV-specific primers were used for first-strand cDNA, which covered alpha and beta chains. Using a constant-region primer together with a V-primer adapter, TCRs were subjected to 15 to 20 PCR cycles of amplification. By in vitro transcription, the isolated mRNA was amplified. Each CDR3 protein gets one entry after TCRdb re-called the reads with MiXCR. The table records approximately 80,000 distinct CDR3 sequences, less than 20% of them present only once. This clonotype was seen ten or more times. Time point given: after trial treatment. Treatment specified: LDRT plus nivolumab, ipilimumab, low-dose cyclophosphamide and aspirin (RACIN trial). Every donor was treated with nivolumab, ipilimumab, aspirin, low-dose cyclophosphamide and also low-dose radiotherapy.

The sample consisted of PBMCs, taken after low-dose radiotherapy plus immunotherapy. The rearrangement joins TRBV6-6 to TRBJ2-5; TRBD2 agrees at 8 bases. The TCR originated in a male donor with prostate cancer. The CDR3 reads CASSYSAGVETQYF. The CDR3, as DNA: TGTGCCAGCAGTTACTCAGCGGGAGTGGAGACCCAGTACTTC.